What follows are 19 T cell receptor beta chains derived from one specimen sequenced in a study of blood T cell repertoires in COVID-19. Measured with immunoSEQ multiplex PCR; TCRdb has only the in-frame clones, and not every one. In the table there are fewer than 25,000 clones, around nine tenths of which are singletons. Sequenced input: peripheral blood. The receptors originated from a human donor in a cohort sampled during active COVID-19.

The rearrangement uses TRBV28 and TRBJ1-1; D not certain. With 2 bases removed from V and 1 base from J, the gap between germline ends came to 11 bases. The CDR3 has 15 amino acids. CDR1 and CDR2 (germline): MDHEN, SYDVKM. In nucleotides, the CDR3 is TGTGCCAGCAGTTTACTCCCCCGACAGAACACTGAAGCTTTCTTT. Protein product: CASSLLPRQNTEAFF.

The chain joins TRBV2 to TRBJ1-6; a weak D match, TRBD1 (5 bases). V was clipped by 5 bases and J by 7 bases, with 15 bases between them. CDR1 is SNHLY and CDR2 is FYNNEI in the germline V gene. This CDR3 contains 15 residues. CDR3 sequence (DNA): TGTGCCAGCAGTACGGAGGGGCGGCCCAATTCACCCCTCCACTTT. Amino acids: CASSTEGRPNSPLHF. Full variable domain (remainder filled in from reference TRBV2 and TRBJ1-6): EPEVTQTPSHQVTQMGQEVILRCVPISNHLYFYWYRQILGQKVEFLVSFYNNEISEKSEIFDDQFSVERPDGSNFTLKIRSTKLEDSAMYFCASSTEGRPNSPLHFGNGTRLTVT.

The chain combines TRBV7-9 with TRBJ2-1; 8 bases agree with TRBD2. Trimming removed 2 bases from V and 8 bases from J; junction bases left unmatched: 8. The CDR3 consists of 15 residues. Germline CDR1 and CDR2: SEHNR and FQNEAQ (reference sequence). This CDR3 is CASSLSRGEVDEQFF. The CDR3 DNA reads TGTGCCAGCAGCTTATCGCGGGGGGAAGTGGATGAGCAGTTCTTC.

This clone was observed once. The chain uses TRBV5-1 and TRBJ2-1, with a weak D call TRBD2 (5 bases). The CDR3 has 15 residues. From germline, CDR1 is SGHRS and CDR2 YFSETQ. Trimming shortened V by 5 bases and J by 1 base, and 13 bases separated the two germline ends. CDR3 sequence: CASRAGGPSYNEQFF. CDR3 sequence (DNA): TGCGCCAGCAGGGCGGGCGGGCCTTCCTACAATGAGCAGTTCTTC.

This chain connects TRBV24-1 to TRBJ1-5; TRBD1 matches 8 bases. Germline CDR1 KGHDR, CDR2 SFDVKD. The CDR3 extends over 16 amino acids. Trimming cost V 11 bases and J 1 base; bases outside gene matches: 12. CDR3 DNA: TGTGCCATCAAGCGAAGAGGACAGGGAAGCAATCAGCCCCAGCATTTT. Protein sequence: CAIKRRGQGSNQPQHF.

V is TRBV11-2 and J is TRBJ2-7, with a weak D call TRBD1 (6 bases). The germline V and J ends were trimmed by 4 bases and 7 bases, with 17 bases remaining between them. Per the germline V gene, CDR1 is SGHAT and CDR2 is FQNNGV. The CDR3 consists of 14 residues. The CDR3 is CASSSTTARGEQYF. DNA of the CDR3: TGTGCCAGCAGCTCCACGACCGCGAGGGGGGAGCAGTACTTC.

This chain links TRBV4-3 with TRBJ2-3, with 7 nucleotides matching TRBD2. The germline gives CDR1 LGHNA, CDR2 YSLEER. The CDR3 totals 16 residues. The V segment lost 1 base and the J segment 4 bases; nucleotides outside the gene matches: 8. The CDR3 DNA reads as TGCGCCAGCAGCCAAGGGCGGGGGAGTGGGGCAGATACGCAGTATTTT. Its translation: CASSQGRGSGADTQYF.

The rearrangement uses TRBV24-1 and TRBJ1-2, with TRBD1 matching over 8 bases. The germline V gene encodes CDR1 KGHDR and CDR2 SFDVKD. The CDR3 loop spans 16 amino acids. V shed 3 bases and J 7 bases; nucleotides not matched to a gene: 12. The CDR3 DNA reads TGTGCCACCAGTGATCCGGGACAGGAGCCCCGCCTTGGCTACACCTTC. The encoded protein is CATSDPGQEPRLGYTF.

The V call is TRBV30, the J call TRBJ2-3; 11 nucleotides line up with TRBD2. Trimming cost V 8 bases and J 11 bases; bases outside gene matches: 12. Germline V gene lookup returns CDR1 GTSNPN and CDR2 SVGIG (reference sequence). This CDR3 has 13 amino acids. DNA for the CDR3: TGTGCCAGCCGGATAGCGGGAGGGCTTATGCAGTATTTT. This encodes CASRIAGGLMQYF. The variable domain in full, completed from reference TRBV30 and TRBJ2-3, reads SQTIHQWPATLVQPVGSPLSLECTVEGTSNPNLYWYRQAAGRGLQLLFYSVGIGQISSEVPQNLSASRPQDRQFILSSKKLLLSDSGFYLCASRIAGGLMQYFGPGTRLTVL.

In its sample, this clone was seen once. This chain uses TRBV13 with TRBJ2-3; possibly TRBD1 for D (5 bases). This CDR3 comprises 12 residues. Trimming left V 5 bases short and J 6 bases short, with 9 bases between. Looked up from germline, CDR1 is PRHDT and CDR2 is FYEKMQ (reference sequence). CDR3 sequence: CASSESGDTQYF. The DNA for the CDR3 is TGTGCCAGCAGCGAATCAGGGGATACGCAGTATTTT.

This chain joins TRBV19 and TRBJ1-5; 8 bases align to TRBD1. Germline CDR1 and CDR2: LNHDA and SQIVND (reference sequence). The CDR3 is 13 amino acids. The V and J ends lost 6 bases and 6 bases, in that order; junction bases with no gene match: 4. This CDR3 is CASRSGGTQPQHF. The DNA of the CDR3 is TGTGCCAGTAGATCAGGGGGCACTCAGCCCCAGCATTTT.

This chain links TRBV7-3 with TRBJ2-3, with TRBD1 as a possible D gene (5 bases). Between the trimmed V and J ends, which lost 1 base and 5 bases, there was a span of 7 bases. The CDR3 covers 13 residues. The V gene's germline CDR1 is SGHTA and CDR2 FQGTGA. Written as DNA, the CDR3 is TGTGCCAGCAGCTTAATGACAGTAGATACGCAGTATTTT. This translates into CASSLMTVDTQYF.

The CDR3 reads CASSLGGWNEQFF. The CDR3 region has the DNA TGCGCCAGCAGCTTGGGAGGGTGGAATGAGCAGTTCTTC. V and J are TRBV5-1 and TRBJ2-1; a weak D match, TRBD2 (5 bases). The CDR3 spans 13 residues. Germline CDR1 and CDR2: SGHRS and YFSETQ. V was clipped by 0 bases and J by 7 bases, with 8 bases between them.

The J gene is TRBJ1-1, the V gene TRBV7-2; 9 nucleotides line up with TRBD1. The V segment lost 2 bases and the J segment 5 bases; nucleotides outside the gene matches: 6. The CDR3 has 15 residues. The germline gives CDR1 SGHTA, CDR2 FQGNSA. Written as DNA, the CDR3 is TGTGCCAGCAGCTTAACGGGACAGGGTATTACTGAAGCTTTCTTT. Amino acids: CASSLTGQGITEAFF.

The chain links TRBV18 to TRBJ1-2, with 11 bases identical to TRBD1. The CDR3 runs to 15 residues. Germline loops: CDR1 KGHSH, CDR2 LQKENI. The ends lost 2 bases at V and 3 bases at J; junction bases unmatched: 2. This CDR3 reads CASSPGQGAHYGYTF. CDR3 DNA sequence: TGTGCCAGCTCACCAGGACAGGGGGCACACTATGGCTACACCTTC.

The J gene is TRBJ1-2, the V gene TRBV6-2 or TRBV6-3; D might be TRBD1 (6 bases). Per germline, CDR1 MNHEY and CDR2 SVGEGT. The CDR3 covers 13 residues. The V gene lost 6 bases and the J gene lost 7 bases, with 15 bases spanning the gap. CDR3 in amino acids: CASSKRGAFGYTF. CDR3 sequence (DNA): TGTGCCAGCAGCAAACGGGGGGCCTTTGGCTACACCTTC.

This chain links TRBV5-8 with TRBJ2-4; D remains ambiguous. Germline V gene sequence: CDR1 SGHTS, CDR2 YDEGEE. Trimming removed 2 bases at V and 11 bases at J, with 5 bases between. The CDR3 contains 10 residues. The CDR3 spells CASSFPFQYF. For the CDR3, the DNA is TGTGCCAGCAGCTTTCCGTTTCAGTACTTC.

The chain has TRBV28 and TRBJ1-4; D ambiguous. The CDR3 runs to 16 residues. V was clipped by 1 base and J by 12 bases, with 21 bases between them. Germline V gives CDR1 MDHEN, CDR2 SYDVKM. Written as DNA, the CDR3 is TGTGCCAGCAGTTTATCGGGAGGGCGATTACGCGGAGAACTGTTTTTT. As protein: CASSLSGGRLRGELFF.

This clone was seen only a few times. The chain recombines TRBV15 with TRBJ2-7, with 7 bases identical to TRBD1. CDR1 is LNHNV, CDR2 YYDKDF, per germline (reference sequence). This CDR3 contains 13 residues. The V gene end was trimmed by 8 bases and the J gene end by 3 bases; junction bases not matched to a gene: 7. The CDR3 here is CATAPGQDYEQYF. The DNA of the CDR3 is TGTGCCACCGCCCCTGGACAGGACTACGAGCAGTACTTC.